Below, 20 T cell receptor beta chains from the same sample are listed, as sequenced in a study of CD8 T cells in Susac syndrome. Random hexamers were used to reverse transcribe an amount of about 0.45 to 1 ug RNA. TCRdb fed the immunoSEQ multiplex PCR reads into MiXCR, producing one record per CDR3 protein. The sample records roughly 200,000 distinct CDR3 sequences, 95% being singletons. The sample comprised CD4+ T cells from PBMCs. The receptors were gathered from a human donor in good health.

V is TRBV29-1 and J is TRBJ2-7; 9 nucleotides align to TRBD1. The CDR3 has 15 amino acids. V trimming: 4 bases; J trimming: 0 bases; junction bases outside the gene matches: 7. The germline gives CDR1 SQVTM, CDR2 ANQGSEA. The chain's CDR3 is CSVVLGTGSSYEQYV. CDR3 in DNA: TGCAGCGTTGTCCTCGGGACAGGGAGCTCCTACGAGCAGTACGTC.

This chain links TRBV29-1 with TRBJ1-1, with D unclear. CDR3 length: 14 residues. V was trimmed by 4 bases and J by 5 bases, leaving 17 bases between them. Germline V gene data show CDR1 as SQVTM and CDR2 as ANQGSEA. CDR3 protein: CSVALQMGRTEAFF. CDR3 DNA sequence: TGCAGCGTTGCCTTACAGATGGGAAGGACTGAAGCTTTCTTT.

The table lists this clonotype with a count of one. The chain joins TRBV20-1 to TRBJ2-1; D call uncertain. Germline V CDR1 and CDR2: DFQATT, SNEGSKA (reference sequence). The CDR3 has 15 amino acids. V was shortened by 1 base and J by 4 bases, with 14 bases between the two germline ends. Here the CDR3 DNA reads TGCAGTGCTAGAGCTCCCTCCGGGTTATACAATGAGCAGTTCTTC. Translating gives CSARAPSGLYNEQFF.

The DNA for the CDR3 is TGTGCCAGCAGCTTGTGGCGGCTTGAGGAGCTGTTTTTT. It yields the protein CASSLWRLEELFF. The V gene is TRBV7-9, the J gene TRBJ2-2; D ambiguous. Trimming removed 3 bases at V and 10 bases at J, with 12 bases between. The length of the CDR3 is 13 residues. Germline-derived CDR1 and CDR2 are SEHNR and FQNEAQ (reference sequence).

The J gene is TRBJ2-3, the V gene TRBV28; D is uncertain. Deletions cut 8 bases from V and 0 bases from J, with 9 bases between. The CDR3 covers 13 residues. Germline-derived CDR1 and CDR2 are MDHEN and SYDVKM. In nucleotides, the CDR3 is TGTGCCAGCCGAGCGTCCAGCACAGATACGCAGTATTTT. Translating gives CASRASSTDTQYF.

This rearrangement joins TRBV29-1 to TRBJ2-7; maybe TRBD2 (6 bases). Germline CDR1 reads SQVTM; CDR2 reads ANQGSEA. Trimming stripped 4 bases from V and 9 bases from J, with 16 bases between. This CDR3 region has 12 residues. Here the CDR3 DNA reads TGCAGCGTTGGGGGGGACCCCAACTTGCAGTACTTC. Its protein is CSVGGDPNLQYF.

J is TRBJ2-3 and V is TRBV9; no firm D call. CDR1 is SGDLS and CDR2 is YYNGEE in the germline V gene. The CDR3 runs 14 residues. V lost 0 bases and J 0 bases, leaving 5 bases between the germline ends. DNA for the CDR3: TGTGCCAGCAGCGTAGGGCAGAGCACAGATACGCAGTATTTT. Its translation: CASSVGQSTDTQYF.

V usage is TRBV28 and J usage is TRBJ1-4; 7 bases agree with TRBD1. V was clipped by 3 bases and J by 7 bases; unmatched bases: 5. The CDR3 contains 14 residues. Germline loops: CDR1 MDHEN, CDR2 SYDVKM. The CDR3 bases are TGTGCCAGCAGTTTTGGAGGGGGCGGTGAAAAACTGTTTTTT. It is translated as CASSFGGGGEKLFF.

V is TRBV20-1 and J is TRBJ2-3, with unresolved D. There are 14 residues in the CDR3. Deletions cut 0 bases from V and 6 bases from J, with 13 bases between. Germline CDR1 reads DFQATT; CDR2 reads SNEGSKA (reference sequence). Here the CDR3 DNA reads TGCAGTGCTAGAGAGGGCGAAGGTTCGGATACGCAGTATTTT. Encoded protein: CSAREGEGSDTQYF.

The CDR3 sequence: CASSEAALLGDTQYF. The CDR3 DNA sequence: TGTGCCAGCAGTGAAGCGGCCCTCCTGGGAGATACGCAGTATTTT. The chain combines TRBV2 with TRBJ2-3; D not resolved. V lost 0 bases, J lost 5 bases, and 12 bases lay in between. This CDR3 has 15 residues. Germline-derived CDR1 and CDR2 are SNHLY and FYNNEI.

The rearrangement links TRBV7-2 to TRBJ1-2; D perhaps matches TRBD1 (6 bases). V was cut by 5 bases and J by 6 bases, with 13 bases left in between. The CDR3 length is 13 residues. Germline CDR1 is SGHTA and CDR2 is FQGNSA. CDR3 DNA sequence: TGTGCCAGCAGCCGCAGGGGACACGATGGCTACACCTTC. Encoded protein: CASSRRGHDGYTF.

The rearrangement joins TRBV11-2 to TRBJ1-2, with unresolved D. Looked up from germline, CDR1 is SGHAT and CDR2 is FQNNGV. The CDR3 sequence is 15 residues long. The V end was cut by 5 bases, the J end by 0 bases, with 13 bases between. The CDR3 region has the DNA TGTGCCAGCAGCCCACAGATCTCCCCTAACTATGGCTACACCTTC. As protein: CASSPQISPNYGYTF.

V gene TRBV29-1 combines with J gene TRBJ1-5, with D perhaps TRBD1 (6 bases). The CDR3 consists of 15 residues. From germline, CDR1 is SQVTM and CDR2 ANQGSEA. V gave up 8 bases and J gave up 0 bases, with 17 bases separating them. CDR3 in amino acids: CSFSRGLGSNQPQHF. The CDR3, as DNA: TGCAGCTTCTCCAGGGGATTGGGTAGCAATCAGCCCCAGCATTTT. Variable domain in full (rest from reference TRBV29-1 and TRBJ1-5): SAVISQKPSRDICQRGTSLTIQCQVDSQVTMMFWYRQQPGQSLTLIATANQGSEATYESGFVIDKFPISRPNLTFSTLTVSNMSPEDSSIYLCSFSRGLGSNQPQHFGDGTRLSIL.

This clonotype has just one count. V usage is TRBV3-1 and J usage is TRBJ1-2; no reliable D call. The CDR3 covers 15 residues. Germline values: CDR1 LGHDT, CDR2 YNNKEL (reference sequence). Trimming took 0 bases from V and 6 from J, leaving 14 bases between them. The DNA of the CDR3 is TGTGCCAGCAGCCAAGATATTCGGGGAAGTCATGGCTACACCTTC. It specifies CASSQDIRGSHGYTF.

The rearrangement uses TRBV4-2 and TRBJ1-2; 9 nucleotides agree with TRBD1. Germline V CDR1 and CDR2: LGHNA, YNFKEQ. This CDR3 spans 16 amino acids. J was trimmed by 1 base and V by 0 bases; bases with no gene match: 3. The CDR3 is CASSQDVGQGNYGYTF. The CDR3 bases are TGTGCCAGCAGCCAAGATGTGGGACAGGGTAACTATGGCTACACCTTC.

This chain's CDR3 is CASSRNRVNTEAFF. CDR3 in DNA: TGTGCCAGCAGCCGAAACAGGGTAAACACTGAAGCTTTCTTT. V is TRBV3-1 and J is TRBJ1-1; the D gene is possibly TRBD1 (6 bases). The CDR3 length is 14 residues. Germline assignment: CDR1 LGHDT and CDR2 YNNKEL (reference sequence). Trimming stripped 4 bases from V and 2 bases from J, with 11 bases between.

The CDR3 loop reads CASSFRTGNQPQHF. CDR3 coding DNA: TGTGCCAGCAGTTTCAGGACCGGCAATCAGCCCCAGCATTTT. The chain joins TRBV28 to TRBJ1-5; D uncertain. This CDR3 is 14 amino acids long. Trimming took 3 bases from V and 2 from J, leaving 8 bases between them. CDR1 is MDHEN, CDR2 SYDVKM, per germline.

This chain uses TRBV27 with TRBJ1-2, with D perhaps matching TRBD1 (5 bases). CDR1 is MNHEY, CDR2 SMNVEV, per germline (reference sequence). The CDR3 spans 15 residues. Trimming left V 4 bases short and J 4 bases short, with 16 bases between. CDR3 protein: CASSSTGHISYGYTF. The CDR3 nucleotides are TGTGCCAGCAGTTCCACCGGACATATCTCCTATGGCTACACCTTC.

The chain recombines TRBV12-3 or TRBV12-4 with TRBJ2-7; the match to TRBD1 covers 10 bases. V trimming: 5 bases; J trimming: 3 bases; junction bases outside the gene matches: 10. CDR3 length equals 16 residues. The DNA for the CDR3 is TGTGCCAGCAGTAAGACCGTCGGGACAGGGGACTACGAGCAGTACGTC. It translates to CASSKTVGTGDYEQYV.

J is TRBJ2-7 and V is TRBV20-1; 8 positions agree with TRBD1. The CDR3 extends over 14 amino acids. The V segment lost 6 bases and the J segment 6 bases; nucleotides outside the gene matches: 13. The germline V gene encodes CDR1 DFQATT and CDR2 SNEGSKA (reference sequence). The CDR3 DNA reads as TGCAGTGCAAAAGAGAGGACAGGGCTCCTCGAGCAGTACGTC. It translates to CSAKERTGLLEQYV.